Following are 28 T cell receptor beta chains from one sample sequenced in a study of blood T cells in healthy people across ages. For the second PCR, which ran for about 7 to 12 cycles, a sample-barcoded 5' primer and a J-beta primer mix were used. One entry per CDR3 protein results from TCRdb running MiXCR on the 5' RACE reads. This sample has about 840,000 distinct CDR3 sequences, with about 29% found just once. The same sample was also used in a study of T cells of mothers and their children.

The sequenced sample was blood. The source is a woman between 40 and 50 years old in good health.

This clonotype has more than one count but fewer than ten. The chain is built from TRBV6-6 and TRBJ1-1; D is uncertain. The length of the CDR3 is 14 residues. Looked up from germline, CDR1 is MNHNY and CDR2 is SVGAGI (reference sequence). Trimming stripped 0 bases from V and 1 base from J, with 6 bases between. The CDR3, as DNA: TGTGCCAGCAGTTACTCAAGACAGAACACTGAAGCTTTCTTT. Protein: CASSYSRQNTEAFF.

With respect to this clonotype: At one end, the junction sequence differs from germline, possibly due to a read error. V is TRBV3-1 and J is TRBJ1-2, with D possibly matching TRBD1 (5 bases). Germline V CDR1 and CDR2: LGHDT, YNNKEL (reference sequence). This CDR3 spans 11 amino acids. The chain's CDR3 is CTSWSGSGYTF. As DNA, the CDR3 is TGTACCAGTTGGTCAGGGTCTGGCTACACCTTC.

This chain joins TRBV7-2 and TRBJ2-1, with 7 positions matching TRBD1. After removal of 7 bases from V and 7 bases from J, the junction contained 13 bases not matched to a gene. Germline CDR1 reads SGHTA; CDR2 reads FQGNSA. CDR3 length equals 15 residues. CDR3: CASTPRQGTRNEQFF. The CDR3 nucleotides read TGTGCCAGCACCCCTAGACAGGGAACTCGGAATGAGCAGTTCTTC.

This clonotype was seen only a few times. J is TRBJ1-2 and V is TRBV12-3 or TRBV12-4; 7 bases are a match to TRBD1. Trimming took 7 bases from V and 0 from J; bases not matched to a gene: 5. CDR3 length: 14 residues. The CDR3 sequence: CASNDRDTNYGYTF. The CDR3 bases are TGTGCCAGCAATGACAGGGATACTAACTATGGCTACACCTTC.

V gene TRBV6-2 or TRBV6-3 combines with J gene TRBJ2-5, with 8 bases fitting TRBD2. Germline V gives CDR1 MNHEY, CDR2 SVGEGT. The V segment lost 6 bases and the J segment 5 bases; nucleotides outside the gene matches: 5. The CDR3 totals 13 residues. In nucleotides, the CDR3 is TGTGCCAGCAGCTGGACTAGCTGTGAGACCCAGTACTTC. Protein: CASSWTSCETQYF.

The rearrangement links TRBV5-1 to TRBJ1-2; 8 nucleotides align to TRBD1. The length of the CDR3 is 16 residues. V was clipped by 4 bases and J by 5 bases; unmatched bases: 13. Per the germline V gene, CDR1 is SGHRS and CDR2 is YFSETQ. CDR3: CASSPQGAQAEYGYTF. CDR3 nucleotide sequence: TGCGCCAGCAGCCCTCAGGGGGCGCAAGCGGAATATGGCTACACCTTC.

With regard to this clonotype: The junction shows a germline mismatch at one end, possibly a read error. This rearrangement joins TRBV7-6 to TRBJ1-1, with no clear D. The V gene's germline CDR1 is SGHVS and CDR2 FNYEAQ. This CDR3 is built from 13 residues. The CDR3 coding sequence is TGTGCCTGCAGCTCCCTCCGGAACACTGAAGCTTTCTTT. Protein product: CACSSLRNTEAFF.

The gene calls are TRBV9 and TRBJ1-2, with TRBD1 matching over 7 bases. After removal of 3 bases from V and 1 base from J, the junction contained 6 bases not matched to a gene. CDR1 and CDR2 (germline): SGDLS, YYNGEE. The CDR3 extends over 15 amino acids. The CDR3 region is CASSEGDRDNYGYTF. CDR3 nucleotide sequence: TGTGCCAGCAGCGAAGGGGACAGAGATAACTATGGCTACACCTTC.

This clonotype has only a few counts. The rearrangement links TRBV6-6 to TRBJ1-1; 7 nucleotides agree with TRBD1. Trimming cost V 2 bases and J 4 bases; bases outside gene matches: 4. The V gene's germline CDR1 is MNHNY and CDR2 SVGAGI (reference sequence). CDR3 length: 14 residues. The CDR3 DNA reads TGTGCCAGCAGTTACCCAGGACAGGCCACTGAAGCTTTCTTT. Translated, it gives CASSYPGQATEAFF.

Many counts were recorded for this clonotype. The J gene is TRBJ1-2, the V gene TRBV28, with 10 bases fitting TRBD1. J lost 4 bases, V lost 5 bases, and 13 bases had no gene match. Looked up from germline, CDR1 is MDHEN and CDR2 is SYDVKM. This CDR3 has 17 amino acids. The CDR3 reads CASSLIDSGQGTYGYTF. CDR3 DNA: TGTGCCAGCAGTCTTATTGACTCGGGACAGGGGACCTATGGCTACACCTTC.

This clonotype was detected many times. This chain links TRBV10-3 with TRBJ1-6; possibly TRBD1 for D (6 bases). The CDR3 is 14 amino acids. Per germline, CDR1 ENHRY and CDR2 SYGVKD. Trimming shortened V by 8 bases and J by 5 bases, and 13 bases separated the two germline ends. The CDR3 region has the DNA TGTGCCATCCAAGGGGGGGCAGATAATTCACCCCTCCACTTT. Protein sequence: CAIQGGADNSPLHF.

The V call is TRBV15, the J call TRBJ2-1; perhaps TRBD1 as D (6 bases). The V gene's germline CDR1 is LNHNV and CDR2 YYDKDF (reference sequence). The V end was cut by 0 bases, the J end by 3 bases, with 12 bases between. The CDR3 loop spans 16 amino acids. The CDR3 DNA follows: TGTGCCACCAGCAGAGAACAGGGATTCTTCTACAATGAGCAGTTCTTC. This sequence encodes CATSREQGFFYNEQFF. Looking up the rest from reference TRBV15 and TRBJ2-1 gives the full variable domain: DAMVIQNPRYQVTQFGKPVTLSCSQTLNHNVMYWYQQKSSQAPKLLFHYYDKDFNNEADTPDNFQSRRPNTSFCFLDIRSPGLGDTAMYLCATSREQGFFYNEQFFGPGTRLTVL.

V and J are TRBV6-2 or TRBV6-3 and TRBJ1-1; D is unresolved. This CDR3 is built from 14 residues. Germline V gene lookup returns CDR1 MNHEY and CDR2 SVGEGT. Trimming left V 6 bases short and J 2 bases short, with 13 bases between. This CDR3 reads CASSPLTTNTEAFF. CDR3 coding DNA: TGTGCCAGCAGCCCACTCACAACTAACACTGAAGCTTTCTTT.

Many counts were recorded for this clonotype. The chain joins TRBV12-3 or TRBV12-4 to TRBJ2-7, with 9 bases fitting TRBD1. V shed 6 bases and J 4 bases; nucleotides not matched to a gene: 7. The CDR3 extends over 14 amino acids. The CDR3 protein is CASSTGGAWYEQYF. DNA of the CDR3: TGTGCCAGCAGCACAGGGGGCGCTTGGTACGAGCAGTACTTC.

In the case of this clonotype: Germline is not matched at one junction end, which may reflect a read error. The CDR3 is CANSQRQNGYTF. The CDR3 region has the DNA TGTGCCAACAGCCAACGCCAGAATGGCTACACCTTC. The chain joins TRBV3-1 to TRBJ1-2; D not resolved. The CDR3 totals 12 residues. In germline, CDR1 is LGHDT, CDR2 YNNKEL (reference sequence). The variable domain in full, with the rest retrieved from reference TRBV3-1 and TRBJ1-2, is DTAVSQTPKYLVTQMGNDKSIKCEQNLGHDTMYWYKQDSKKFLKIMFSYNNKELIINETVPNRFSPKSPDKAHLNLHINSLELGDSAVYFCANSQRQNGYTFGSGTRLTVV.

This clonotype was recorded at least ten times. This chain connects TRBV7-2 to TRBJ1-2; the D gene is possibly TRBD1 (5 bases). This CDR3 has 14 amino acids. Trimming removed 3 bases from V and 4 bases from J, with 12 bases in between. Germline-derived CDR1 and CDR2 are SGHTA and FQGNSA. CDR3 nucleotides: TGTGCCAGCAGCTTCACCGACAGTTTCTATGGCTACACCTTC. Encoded protein: CASSFTDSFYGYTF.

The V and J genes are TRBV20-1 and TRBJ2-4; TRBD2 agrees at 8 bases. The end of the DNA aligns better with TRBJ2-5, so the J call may be wrong. Germline CDR1 is DFQATT and CDR2 is SNEGSKA (reference sequence). The length of the CDR3 is 13 residues. The CDR3 DNA sequence: TGCAGTGCCGAGCGGGGGCGCGAAGAGACCCAGTACTTC. Protein product: CSAERGREETQYF.

The gene calls are TRBV29-1 and TRBJ1-4; TRBD1 matches at 11 bases. The V segment lost 7 bases and the J segment 6 bases; nucleotides outside the gene matches: 7. This CDR3 spans 14 amino acids. Germline CDR1 reads SQVTM; CDR2 reads ANQGSEA. CDR3 bases: TGCAGCGGCAGGACAGGGGGCGAAGATGAAAAACTGTTTTTT. Translation gives CSGRTGGEDEKLFF.

This clonotype has only a few counts. The J gene is TRBJ1-4, the V gene TRBV20-1; no firm D call. Trimming cost V 3 bases and J 6 bases, with 14 bases left between them. The germline CDR1 and CDR2 sequences are DFQATT and SNEGSKA (reference sequence). This CDR3 spans 14 amino acids. CDR3 in amino acids: CSASPPGEDEKLFF. CDR3 nucleotide sequence: TGCAGTGCTAGCCCCCCCGGCGAGGATGAAAAACTGTTTTTT.

This CDR3 reads CATSARAGTGDGVYEQYF. The CDR3 DNA reads as TGTGCCACCAGTGCCCGGGCAGGGACAGGGGACGGTGTCTACGAGCAGTACTTC. The gene calls are TRBV24-1 and TRBJ2-7; TRBD1 matches 10 bases. CDR3 size: 18 residues. CDR1 and CDR2 from the germline V gene are KGHDR and SFDVKD. V lost 5 bases and J lost 3; bases outside the gene matches: 15.

In this sample, this clonotype turned up a few times. The chain recombines TRBV6-5 with TRBJ2-2, with D possibly TRBD2 on 5 matching bases. Trimming removed 2 bases at V and 10 bases at J, with 14 bases between. The CDR3 is 14 residues long. The germline gives CDR1 MNHEY, CDR2 SVGAGI. CDR3 protein: CASSYRRVNMELFF. In DNA form, the CDR3 reads TGTGCCAGCAGTTACAGGCGGGTTAATATGGAGCTGTTTTTT.

This clonotype occurred many times. The V gene is TRBV20-1, the J gene TRBJ2-5, with TRBD1 identical over 11 bases. Germline V gives CDR1 DFQATT, CDR2 SNEGSKA (reference sequence). The CDR3 sequence is 14 residues long. CDR3 region: CGCGAGQGVETQYF. DNA for the CDR3: TGCGGCTGTGGGGCGGGACAGGGGGTAGAGACCCAGTACTTC.

The DNA of the CDR3 is TGTGCCAGCAGTGAAGAAGGGATCAATGAGCAGTTCTTC. Translated: CASSEEGINEQFF. The chain uses TRBV2 and TRBJ2-1, with no clear D. V was pared by 1 base and J by 6 bases, with 7 bases between. Germline V lookup: CDR1 SNHLY, CDR2 FYNNEI. The CDR3 totals 13 residues.

This chain joins TRBV18 and TRBJ2-3; the D gene is possibly TRBD2 (6 bases). Trimming removed 8 bases from V and 2 bases from J, with 14 bases in between. The CDR3 extends over 14 amino acids. Germline assignment: CDR1 KGHSH and CDR2 LQKENI. In DNA form, the CDR3 reads TGTGCCAGCGGGGATAGCGGTACCACAGATACGCAGTATTTT. Protein sequence: CASGDSGTTDTQYF.

The J gene is TRBJ2-3, the V gene TRBV4-2; unclear D gene. The CDR3 extends over 12 amino acids. The germline V gene encodes CDR1 LGHNA and CDR2 YNFKEQ. Trimming cost V 2 bases and J 5 bases, with 5 bases left between them. The DNA for the CDR3 is TGTGCCAGCAGCCAACCTAGAGATACGCAGTATTTT. It is translated as CASSQPRDTQYF.

This clonotype turned up a few times. CDR3 loop: CASSFRQAPSEQYF. In nucleotides, the CDR3 is TGTGCCAGCAGTTTCCGACAGGCGCCCAGCGAGCAGTACTTC. The chain couples TRBV28 to TRBJ2-7, with D maybe TRBD1 (6 bases). This CDR3 region has 14 residues. Looked up from germline, CDR1 is MDHEN and CDR2 is SYDVKM. V shed 3 bases and J shed 6 bases, with 15 bases lying between them.

The rearrangement joins TRBV10-3 to TRBJ1-6; possible D gene TRBD1, 6 bases. CDR1 ENHRY and CDR2 SYGVKD come from the germline V gene. The CDR3 runs 14 residues. With 11 bases removed from V and 7 bases from J, the gap between germline ends came to 18 bases. The CDR3 DNA sequence: TGTGCCGCTAGTAGGGGGGTGAACAATTCACCCCTCCACTTT. This sequence encodes CAASRGVNNSPLHF.

Points on this clonotype: This may arise from a read error, as a much more abundant clone is one base away. The chain joins TRBV12-3 or TRBV12-4 to TRBJ2-1, with 12 bases identical to TRBD1. V was pared by 6 bases and J by 10 bases, with 10 bases of the junction left unmatched. The CDR3 contains 15 residues. The CDR3 reads CASSQLGTGGYEQFF. DNA of the CDR3: TGTGCCAGCAGCCAGCTAGGGACAGGGGGCTACGAGCAGTTCTTC.